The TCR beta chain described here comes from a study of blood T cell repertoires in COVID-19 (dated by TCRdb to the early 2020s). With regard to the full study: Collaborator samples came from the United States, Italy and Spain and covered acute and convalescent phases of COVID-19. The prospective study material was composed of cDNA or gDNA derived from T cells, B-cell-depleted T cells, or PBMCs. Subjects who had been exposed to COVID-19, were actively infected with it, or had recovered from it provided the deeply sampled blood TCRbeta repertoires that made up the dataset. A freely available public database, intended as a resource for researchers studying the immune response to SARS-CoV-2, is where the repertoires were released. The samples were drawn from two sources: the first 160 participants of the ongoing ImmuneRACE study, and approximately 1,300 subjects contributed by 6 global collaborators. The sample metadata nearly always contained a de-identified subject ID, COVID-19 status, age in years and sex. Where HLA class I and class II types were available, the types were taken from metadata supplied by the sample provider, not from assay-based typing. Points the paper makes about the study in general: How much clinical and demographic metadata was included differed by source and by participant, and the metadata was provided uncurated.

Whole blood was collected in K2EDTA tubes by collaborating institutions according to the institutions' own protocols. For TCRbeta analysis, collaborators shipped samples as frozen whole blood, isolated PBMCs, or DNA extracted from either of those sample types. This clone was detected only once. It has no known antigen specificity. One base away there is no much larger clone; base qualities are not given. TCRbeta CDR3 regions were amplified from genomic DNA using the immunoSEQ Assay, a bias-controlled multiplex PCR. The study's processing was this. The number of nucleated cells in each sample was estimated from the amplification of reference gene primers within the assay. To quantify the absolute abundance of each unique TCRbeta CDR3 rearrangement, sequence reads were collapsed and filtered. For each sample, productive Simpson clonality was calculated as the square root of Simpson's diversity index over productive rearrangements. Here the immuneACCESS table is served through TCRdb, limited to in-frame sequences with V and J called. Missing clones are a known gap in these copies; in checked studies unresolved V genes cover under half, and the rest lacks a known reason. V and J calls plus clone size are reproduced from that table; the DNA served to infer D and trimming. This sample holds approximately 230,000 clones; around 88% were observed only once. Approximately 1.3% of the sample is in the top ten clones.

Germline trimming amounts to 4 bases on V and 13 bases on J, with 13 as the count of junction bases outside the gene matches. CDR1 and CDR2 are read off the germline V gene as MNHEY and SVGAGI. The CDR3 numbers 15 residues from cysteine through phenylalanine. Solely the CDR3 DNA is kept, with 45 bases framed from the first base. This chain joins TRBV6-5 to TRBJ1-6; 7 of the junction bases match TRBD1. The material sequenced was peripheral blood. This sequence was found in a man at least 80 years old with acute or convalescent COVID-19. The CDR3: CASSFLDRETVPLHF. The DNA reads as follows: TGTGCCAGCAGTTTCCTTGACAGGGAGACCGTCCCCCTCCACTTT.